The T cell receptor (beta chain) described here comes from a study of pediatric ulcerative colitis. CDR1 is MGHRA and CDR2 is YSYEKL in the germline V gene. V lost 2 bases, J lost 2 bases, and 14 bases lay in between. The CDR3 runs to 16 residues. Libraries were prepared by immunoSEQ multiplex PCR; TCRdb keeps only in-frame clonotypes and omits some of them. The sample includes about 64,000 clones, over 70% of them seen just once. The receptor's source is a boy between 5 and 17 years old with moderate ulcerative colitis. The sample was blood. The gene calls are TRBV4-1 and TRBJ2-3; possible D gene TRBD2, 5 bases. CDR3 DNA: TGCGCCAGCAGCCAACCCTTTAGCGTGAACACAGATACGCAGTATTTT. Translated: CASSQPFSVNTDTQYF.